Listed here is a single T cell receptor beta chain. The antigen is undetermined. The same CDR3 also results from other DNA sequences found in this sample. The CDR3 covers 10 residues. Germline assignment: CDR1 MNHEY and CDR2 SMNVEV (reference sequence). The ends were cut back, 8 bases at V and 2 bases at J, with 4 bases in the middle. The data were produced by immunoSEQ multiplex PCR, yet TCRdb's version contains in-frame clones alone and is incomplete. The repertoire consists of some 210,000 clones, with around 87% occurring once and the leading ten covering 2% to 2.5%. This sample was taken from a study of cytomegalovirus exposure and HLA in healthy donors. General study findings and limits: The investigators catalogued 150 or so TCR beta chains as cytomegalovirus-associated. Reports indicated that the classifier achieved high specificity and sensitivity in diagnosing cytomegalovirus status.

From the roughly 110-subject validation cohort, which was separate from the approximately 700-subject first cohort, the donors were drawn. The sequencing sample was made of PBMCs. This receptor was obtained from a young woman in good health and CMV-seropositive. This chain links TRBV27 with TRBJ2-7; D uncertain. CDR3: CASGPYEQYF. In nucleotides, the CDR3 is TGTGCCAGCGGGCCCTACGAGCAGTACTTC.